This paragraph covers one T cell receptor (beta chain) sequence. Which antigen it targets is not known. The sample holds no much larger clone one base away, and base qualities are not on file. The data originate from a study of T cells in Graves' hyperthyroidism and ophthalmopathy (dated by TCRdb to about 2019). Concerning the study at large: Peripheral blood samples were taken at initial diagnosis, before any treatment was given. To identify TCR V-J signatures that set the groups apart, the researchers used a discovery cohort of 100 patients, made up of roughly 45 with Graves' ophthalmopathy and 55 to 65 with stable Graves' hyperthyroidism. Prospective prediction of ophthalmopathy was tested in an independent validation cohort consisting of some 20 hyperthyroidism patients and approximately 16 patients who later progressed to ophthalmopathy. For training and testing, the 100 patients in the discovery cohort were randomly divided in a 7:3 ratio. Thyroid tissue and blood T-cell repertoires from six Graves' hyperthyroidism patients were also compared in the study. Once sampling was done, hyperthyroidism patients were given methimazole at a starting dose of 30 mg daily, whereas ophthalmopathy patients were given high-dose intravenous methylprednisolone. According to the paper, TCR Vbeta CDR3 sequencing was carried out on 135 peripheral blood samples, which came from some 41 ophthalmopathy, about 75 hyperthyroidism and approximately 17 progressor patients.

Based on the germline V gene (reference sequence), the CDR1 and CDR2 sequences are LNHDA and SQIVND. Relative to germline, V is missing 6 bases and J is missing 2 bases, with 6 bases of the junction outside any gene match. The CDR3 has 15 amino acids, counting the end cysteine and phenylalanine. Of all the DNA, just the CDR3 is kept, 45 bases in frame from base 1. On the study overall, not on this receptor specifically: No statistical method was used to fix the sample size in advance, and group allocation was not hidden from the investigators. Blood samples also contained most of the expanded thyroid clonotypes (frequency above 0.001), which suggests that blood repertoires may reflect thyroid immune responses. In cross-validation, a model built on a 13 V-J signature told ophthalmopathy apart from stable hyperthyroidism with less than 90% sensitivity and about 81% specificity, and in testing the same model reached 80%/75%. In validation, progression to ophthalmopathy was predicted by the model with more than 65% sensitivity and 72% to 85% specificity, a median of about 6 months before onset.

The hyperthyroidism patients were between 18 and 65 years old and newly diagnosed, with a disease duration of less than 2 months. The study excluded patients with uncontrolled infections, other autoimmune diseases, pregnancy or lactation. Diagnoses were established on the basis of clinical symptoms, serum thyroxine and TRAb, thyroid ultrasound, and orbital computed tomography. Blood from progressor patients was drawn when they were first diagnosed with hyperthyroidism, before any ophthalmopathy symptoms appeared. PBMCs were separated from over 9 ml of fresh peripheral blood using Ficoll-Paque density gradient centrifugation. Progressor patients were first diagnosed with Graves' hyperthyroidism and then developed ophthalmopathy during follow-up. Trizol reagent was used to extract total RNA, and RNA quality was then checked on an Agilent 2100 Bioanalyzer. The TCR beta CDR3 regions were amplified from RNA transcripts. The TCR CDR3 was subjected to a first round of RT-PCR using the HTBI primer set and the Qiagen OneStep RT-PCR kit. The libraries were constructed in a second round of multiplex PCR and then size-selected and purified. Paired-end sequencing of the libraries was performed with 100 bp reads on an Illumina HiSeq2000. As for the authors' bioinformatics: SOAPnuke was used to process the raw data, throwing out any read that contained adapters or uncalled bases, had a mean Phred below 15, or lacked an exact constant-primer or identifier match. COPE v1.2.5 was used to merge high-quality paired reads, and clonotypes were defined as unique nucleotide sequences. MiTCR v1.1 was used to align the clonotypes against IMGT TRBV, TRBD and TRBJ reference segments. Only V-J combinations with frequency above 0.0001, covering about 99% of repertoires, were analysed. The TCS score was defined as the ratio of F50 (clonal expansion) to E x V (chaos), calculated using BLOSUM62-based TCRdist between CDR3 peptides within each V-J. Welch's t-statistics and random forest reduced 500 to 550 V-J features to under 15, which were used in a naive Bayes classifier (R e1071). TCRdb handled the public reads itself, with Q25 trimming in fastp and clone calling in MiXCR, and kept productive beta chains. Merged by CDR3 protein, the rows form single entries marked with the most common genes and DNA. These V and J calls are TCRdb output, not the study's own analysis. Counted in this sample were 650,000 to 850,000 distinct CDR3 sequences; 18% of them appeared once. The top ten constitute 16% of the sample.

This sequence originates from a woman in her 50s with Graves' hyperthyroidism that later progressed to Graves' ophthalmopathy. This chain joins TRBV19 to TRBJ2-3; 9 junctional bases match TRBD2. Sequencing was performed on blood. The CDR3 protein is CASRMGLAFTDTQYF. The DNA sequence follows: TGTGCCAGTAGAATGGGACTAGCATTCACAGATACGCAGTATTTT.